Below are 15 T cell receptor beta chains sequenced from a single sample in a study of CD8 T cells in ankylosing spondylitis. Each CDR3 protein is one row after TCRdb ran MiXCR on the 5' RACE reads. This table holds tens of thousands of distinct CDR3 sequences, roughly 7.2% found once. Source material: blood, either unsorted or a sorted T cell fraction (not recorded which). The receptors originated from a male donor with ankylosing spondylitis or in good health (not recorded which).

This clonotype has at least ten counts. The V and J genes are TRBV5-1 and TRBJ1-1; TRBD1 aligns across 9 bases. CDR3 size: 14 residues. Losses at the gene ends were 3 bases for V and 4 bases for J; bases not matched to a gene: 4. Germline V CDR1 and CDR2: SGHRS, YFSETQ. The CDR3 region has the DNA TGCGCCAGCAGCTGGGGACAGGGCGGCACTGAAGCTTTCTTT. It encodes CASSWGQGGTEAFF. Based on the CDR3 plus reference TRBV5-1 and TRBJ1-1, the full variable domain is KAGVTQTPRYLIKTRGQQVTLSCSPISGHRSVSWYQQTPGQGLQFLFEYFSETQRNKGNFPGRFSGRQFSNSRSEMNVSTLELGDSALYLCASSWGQGGTEAFFGQGTRLTVV.

Written as DNA, the CDR3 is TGCAGTGCTAGCCCAGGGGCCCAAGAGACCCAGTACTTC. Its protein is CSASPGAQETQYF. The V call is TRBV20-1, the J call TRBJ2-5; perhaps TRBD1 as D (6 bases). Per germline, CDR1 DFQATT and CDR2 SNEGSKA (reference sequence). V was cut by 3 bases and J by 1 base, with 9 bases left in between. The CDR3 sequence is 13 residues long.

Remarks on this clonotype: Possible read error: a much larger clone is one base away. The rearrangement uses TRBV7-6 and TRBJ2-5; D is unclear. The ends were cut back, 2 bases at V and 4 bases at J, with 8 bases in the middle. The CDR3 is 13 residues long. CDR1 is SGHVS, CDR2 FNYEAQ, per germline. This CDR3 reads CASSLTPRETQYF. CDR3 in DNA: TGTGCCAGCAGCTTAACGCCGCGAGAGACCCAGTACTTC.

This clonotype was counted at least ten times. This chain links TRBV28 with TRBJ2-6; D remains unclear. The CDR3 has 13 amino acids. Per the germline V gene, CDR1 is MDHEN and CDR2 is SYDVKM. Trimming took off 6 bases at V and 0 bases at J, with 3 bases between the two ends. The CDR3 reads CASSDSGANVLTF. The CDR3 DNA follows: TGTGCCAGCAGCGACTCTGGGGCCAACGTCCTGACTTTC.

This clonotype was seen at least ten times. This chain connects TRBV5-6 to TRBJ1-2; D call uncertain. CDR3 size: 13 residues. V was pared by 0 bases and J by 2 bases, with 5 bases between. Germline values: CDR1 SGHDT, CDR2 YYEEEE. CDR3 protein: CASSLGENYGYTF. The DNA of the CDR3 is TGTGCCAGCAGCTTGGGGGAGAACTATGGCTACACCTTC.

This clonotype was counted at least ten times. V and J are TRBV19 and TRBJ2-7; 8 bases align to TRBD1. Germline CDR1 reads LNHDA; CDR2 reads SQIVND (reference sequence). This CDR3 region has 13 residues. With 5 bases clipped from V and 3 bases from J, the junction kept 3 bases outside the gene matches. The CDR3 DNA reads as TGTGCCAGTAGTTTGGGACAGGTCTACGAGCAGTACTTC. Protein sequence: CASSLGQVYEQYF.

The table lists this clonotype with many counts. The chain couples TRBV27 to TRBJ1-5, with D tentatively TRBD1 (6 bases). V was trimmed by 2 bases and J by 6 bases, leaving 11 bases between them. The CDR3 sequence is 14 residues long. The germline V gene encodes CDR1 MNHEY and CDR2 SMNVEV (reference sequence). The DNA of the CDR3 is TGTGCCAGCAGTTTAGGGGGGCCCGGTCAGCCCCAGCATTTT. Translated, it gives CASSLGGPGQPQHF.

The chain carries TRBV29-1 and TRBJ2-1; 15 nucleotides align to TRBD2. V lost 7 bases to trimming and J lost 3 bases; unmatched junction nucleotides: 13. The CDR3 is 18 residues long. Germline V gene lookup returns CDR1 SQVTM and CDR2 ANQGSEA. Here the CDR3 DNA reads TGCAGCGCCCGAAGGACTAGCGGGAGGGCAACGGGCTACAATGAGCAGTTCTTC. Translating gives CSARRTSGRATGYNEQFF.

A word on this clonotype: A much larger clone differs by one base, so this may be a read error. J is TRBJ1-2 and V is TRBV20-1; possibly TRBD1 for D (6 bases). Germline V gives CDR1 DFQATT, CDR2 SNEGSKA (reference sequence). This CDR3 region has 16 residues. CDR3 coding DNA: TGCTGTGCTAATAGCCCTCTGGGGGCCCGGGAAGGAGGCTACACCTTC. Translating it yields CCANSPLGAREGGYTF.

This clonotype has ten or more counts. The chain employs TRBV2 and TRBJ2-2; 13 bases are a match to TRBD2. V lost 6 bases to trimming and J lost 6 bases; unmatched junction nucleotides: 4. Per germline, CDR1 SNHLY and CDR2 FYNNEI. There are 15 residues in the CDR3. The CDR3 here is CASRGTSGKSGELFF. CDR3 in DNA: TGTGCCAGCAGGGGGACTAGCGGGAAGTCCGGGGAGCTGTTTTTT.

This clonotype was counted at least ten times. This chain uses TRBV5-1 with TRBJ1-5, with TRBD1 matching over 7 bases. Germline V lookup: CDR1 SGHRS, CDR2 YFSETQ. This CDR3 spans 16 amino acids. V shed 1 base and J 7 bases; nucleotides not matched to a gene: 11. In DNA form, the CDR3 reads TGCGCCAGCAGCTTGAAAAGGGACAGTCATTTGCAGCCCCAGCATTTT. This sequence encodes CASSLKRDSHLQPQHF.

This clonotype was counted at least ten times. CDR3 bases: TGTGCCAAGGCTGAGTACCCAGATACGCAGTATTTT. Translating gives CAKAEYPDTQYF. This chain connects TRBV10-3 to TRBJ2-3; D is unclear. Germline values: CDR1 ENHRY, CDR2 SYGVKD. V lost 10 bases to trimming and J lost 4 bases, with 12 bases between them. This CDR3 region has 12 residues.

The V gene is TRBV4-2, the J gene TRBJ2-5; D not resolved. V shed 8 bases and J shed 3 bases, with 16 bases lying between them. This CDR3 has 14 residues. Germline assignment: CDR1 LGHNA and CDR2 YNFKEQ. DNA of the CDR3: TGTGCCAGCGGCCCTGGGCTCGTCAAAGAGACCCAGTACTTC. It encodes CASGPGLVKETQYF.

This clonotype appeared many times. The rearrangement joins TRBV11-2 to TRBJ1-6; D gene ambiguous. Looked up from germline, CDR1 is SGHAT and CDR2 is FQNNGV. CDR3 length: 15 residues. V was shortened by 1 base and J by 7 bases, with 11 bases between the two germline ends. Here the CDR3 reads CASSLGTLVNSPLHF. The CDR3 DNA reads as TGTGCCAGCAGCTTAGGGACGCTAGTAAATTCACCCCTCCACTTT.

V and J are TRBV7-9 and TRBJ2-7; the D gene is possibly TRBD1 (6 bases). V lost 6 bases and J 5 bases, leaving 17 bases between the germline ends. The CDR3 is made up of 14 amino acids. From germline, CDR1 is SEHNR and CDR2 FQNEAQ (reference sequence). CDR3 protein: CASRPGHSGDEQYF. The CDR3 region has the DNA TGTGCCAGCAGACCGGGACACTCTGGGGACGAGCAGTACTTC. Using reference TRBV7-9 and TRBJ2-7 for the parts outside the CDR3, the full variable domain is DTGVSQNPRHKITKRGQNVTFRCDPISEHNRLYWYRQTLGQGPEFLTYFQNEAQLEKSRLLSDRFSAERPKGSFSTLEIQRTEQGDSAMYLCASRPGHSGDEQYFGPGTRLTVT.